These 30 T cell receptor beta chains were all obtained from the same sample, sequenced in a study of OX40 agonist ivuxolimab in advanced cancers. The data were produced by immunoSEQ multiplex PCR, yet TCRdb's version contains in-frame clones alone and is incomplete. The sample holds under 50,000 clones; about 80% are singletons and the top ten take around an eighth. The sequencing used CD4+ or CD8+ T cells sorted from blood, collected in a trial of the OX40 agonist ivuxolimab. The receptors were sampled from an adult with an advanced solid tumor such as melanoma, head and neck, liver or kidney cancer.

The chain links TRBV7-2 to TRBJ2-7; 8 nucleotides agree with TRBD1. Germline V gene lookup returns CDR1 SGHTA and CDR2 FQGNSA. The CDR3 has 14 residues. V dropped 5 bases and J dropped 3; count of bases not matched to a gene: 6. The CDR3 loop is CASSPGDRYYEQYF. The CDR3 coding sequence is TGTGCCAGCAGCCCTGGGGACAGGTACTACGAGCAGTACTTC.

V usage is TRBV18 and J usage is TRBJ1-1, with TRBD1 matching 8 bases. Germline-derived CDR1 and CDR2 are KGHSH and LQKENI. V trimming: 3 bases; J trimming: 3 bases; junction bases outside the gene matches: 6. The CDR3 has 15 residues. In nucleotides, the CDR3 is TGTGCCAGCTCACCGTCAACAGGGGGTGACACTGAAGCTTTCTTT. It specifies CASSPSTGGDTEAFF.

This clone was detected a few times. The V and J genes are TRBV6-5 and TRBJ1-3, with D unclear. Germline CDR1 reads MNHEY; CDR2 reads SVGAGI. Trimming cost V 6 bases and J 0 bases, with 9 bases left between them. CDR3 length: 14 residues. The CDR3 coding sequence is TGTGCCAGCAGAGGAACACTCTCTGGAAACACCATATATTTT. This codes for CASRGTLSGNTIYF.

In nucleotides, the CDR3 is TGCGCCAGCAGCTTGGACGTGGATTCACCCCTCCACTTT. Its protein product is CASSLDVDSPLHF. This chain joins TRBV5-1 and TRBJ1-6, with D hard to call. This CDR3 has 13 amino acids. V dropped 0 bases and J dropped 8 bases, with 6 bases sitting between them. Germline CDR1 is SGHRS and CDR2 is YFSETQ. Full variable domain (outside the CDR3, taken from reference TRBV5-1 and TRBJ1-6): KAGVTQTPRYLIKTRGQQVTLSCSPISGHRSVSWYQQTPGQGLQFLFEYFSETQRNKGNFPGRFSGRQFSNSRSEMNVSTLELGDSALYLCASSLDVDSPLHFGNGTRLTVT.

The V gene is TRBV29-1, the J gene TRBJ2-1; 12 bases are shared with TRBD2. Germline CDR1 is SQVTM and CDR2 is ANQGSEA. The CDR3 consists of 15 residues. V was pared by 4 bases and J by 7 bases, with 8 bases of the junction left unmatched. The CDR3 DNA follows: TGCAGCGTTGTGGGACTAGCGGGTCCGAGGAATGAGCAGTTCTTC. It codes for CSVVGLAGPRNEQFF.

This chain uses TRBV13 with TRBJ1-5, with D perhaps TRBD1 (6 bases). This CDR3 spans 14 amino acids. Between the trimmed V and J ends, which lost 5 bases and 3 bases, there was a span of 11 bases. The germline V gene has CDR1 PRHDT and CDR2 FYEKMQ (reference sequence). The CDR3 loop reads CASSVGHINQPQHF. As DNA, the CDR3 is TGTGCCAGCAGCGTGGGACATATCAATCAGCCCCAGCATTTT.

J is TRBJ1-3 and V is TRBV19; maybe TRBD1 (6 bases). V gave up 6 bases and J gave up 0 bases, with 9 bases separating them. CDR3 length: 14 amino acids. Germline V gene sequence: CDR1 LNHDA, CDR2 SQIVND (reference sequence). CDR3 amino acids: CASRTGYSGNTIYF. The DNA of the CDR3 is TGTGCCAGTAGAACAGGGTACTCTGGAAACACCATATATTTT.

This chain connects TRBV5-1 to TRBJ2-7, with 10 bases fitting TRBD2. The CDR3 has 16 residues. Germline assignment: CDR1 SGHRS and CDR2 YFSETQ. The V segment lost 1 base and the J segment 0 bases; nucleotides outside the gene matches: 4. The CDR3 bases are TGCGCCAGCAGCTTGACCACTAGCGGGGCCTCCTACGAGCAGTACTTC. Protein product: CASSLTTSGASYEQYF. The full variable domain, rest sourced from reference TRBV5-1 and TRBJ2-7, is KAGVTQTPRYLIKTRGQQVTLSCSPISGHRSVSWYQQTPGQGLQFLFEYFSETQRNKGNFPGRFSGRQFSNSRSEMNVSTLELGDSALYLCASSLTTSGASYEQYFGPGTRLTVT.

The rearrangement links TRBV11-2 to TRBJ1-1; possible D gene TRBD1, 6 bases. This CDR3 region has 15 residues. Per the germline V gene, CDR1 is SGHAT and CDR2 is FQNNGV. The V gene lost 3 bases and the J gene lost 4 bases, with 15 bases spanning the gap. The CDR3 loop reads CASSFRGGDGTEAFF. In DNA form, the CDR3 reads TGTGCCAGCAGCTTTCGAGGGGGGGACGGCACTGAAGCTTTCTTT. The full variable domain, with the rest looked up from reference TRBV11-2 and TRBJ1-1, is EAGVAQSPRYKIIEKRQSVAFWCNPISGHATLYWYQQILGQGPKLLIQFQNNGVVDDSQLPKDRFSAERLKGVDSTLKIQPAKLEDSAVYLCASSFRGGDGTEAFFGQGTRLTVV.

The rearrangement links TRBV29-1 to TRBJ2-5; D is perhaps TRBD2 (7 bases). Trimming pared 8 bases from V and 5 bases from J, leaving 15 bases between. This CDR3 comprises 12 residues. The V gene's germline CDR1 is SQVTM and CDR2 ANQGSEA. The chain's CDR3 is CSFVGGAETQYF. CDR3 in DNA: TGCAGCTTCGTGGGGGGGGCCGAGACCCAGTACTTC.

The V and J genes are TRBV7-2 and TRBJ1-4, with 8 positions matching TRBD1. The CDR3 contains 17 residues. Germline CDR1 is SGHTA and CDR2 is FQGNSA. V dropped 1 base and J dropped 0; count of bases not matched to a gene: 4. This CDR3 reads CASSLDRGSATNEKLFF. The CDR3 bases are TGTGCCAGCAGCTTAGACAGGGGGAGTGCAACTAATGAAAAACTGTTTTTT.

J is TRBJ2-2 and V is TRBV7-9; the D gene is possibly TRBD2 (6 bases). Trimming pared 3 bases from V and 1 base from J, leaving 9 bases between. CDR1 and CDR2 (germline): SEHNR, FQNEAQ (reference sequence). This CDR3 is 15 amino acids long. Written as DNA, the CDR3 is TGTGCCAGCAGCTTTGGCGGGATGAACACCGGGGAGCTGTTTTTT. Its translation is CASSFGGMNTGELFF.

The chain couples TRBV5-1 to TRBJ2-2; weak D call: TRBD2 (6 bases). The CDR3 is 17 amino acids. V was cut by 0 bases and J by 0 bases, with 12 bases left in between. Germline CDR1 and CDR2: SGHRS and YFSETQ. The CDR3 loop is CASSLEGGASNTGELFF. For the CDR3, the DNA is TGCGCCAGCAGCTTGGAGGGCGGGGCCTCGAACACCGGGGAGCTGTTTTTT. Combining the CDR3 with reference TRBV5-1 and TRBJ2-2 gives the whole variable domain KAGVTQTPRYLIKTRGQQVTLSCSPISGHRSVSWYQQTPGQGLQFLFEYFSETQRNKGNFPGRFSGRQFSNSRSEMNVSTLELGDSALYLCASSLEGGASNTGELFFGEGSRLTVL.

The chain is built from TRBV18 and TRBJ1-5; no clear D. Per germline, CDR1 KGHSH and CDR2 LQKENI. The CDR3 contains 13 residues. Trimming shortened V by 4 bases and J by 7 bases, and 11 bases separated the two germline ends. CDR3 in DNA: TGTGCCAGCTCACGAGACAAGTTGCAGCCCCAGCATTTT. Its protein is CASSRDKLQPQHF. The entire variable domain, with the rest obtained from reference TRBV18 and TRBJ1-5, is as follows: NAGVMQNPRHLVRRRGQEARLRCSPMKGHSHVYWYRQLPEEGLKFMVYLQKENIIDESGMPKERFSAEFPKEGPSILRIQQVVRGDSAAYFCASSRDKLQPQHFGDGTRLSIL.

V is TRBV2 and J is TRBJ2-7; 15 positions agree with TRBD2. The CDR3 totals 20 residues. Per germline, CDR1 SNHLY and CDR2 FYNNEI. After removal of 6 bases from V and 6 bases from J, the junction contained 21 bases not matched to a gene. DNA for the CDR3: TGTGCCAGCAGCCAAACCTGGGGCGGACTAGCGGGAGGGCCCCAATTCGAGCAGTACTTC. Its protein is CASSQTWGGLAGGPQFEQYF.

The chain carries TRBV30 and TRBJ2-7; D is undetermined. Trimming cost V 5 bases and J 7 bases, with 18 bases left between them. The CDR3 covers 13 residues. The germline V gene has CDR1 GTSNPN and CDR2 SVGIG (reference sequence). CDR3: CAWGRLRLGEQYF. In DNA, the CDR3 is TGTGCCTGGGGCAGGCTACGTCTGGGTGAGCAGTACTTC. Full variable domain (missing parts from reference TRBV30 and TRBJ2-7): SQTIHQWPATLVQPVGSPLSLECTVEGTSNPNLYWYRQAAGRGLQLLFYSVGIGQISSEVPQNLSASRPQDRQFILSSKKLLLSDSGFYLCAWGRLRLGEQYFGPGTRLTVT.

The rearrangement joins TRBV28 to TRBJ1-1, with D perhaps matching TRBD1 (5 bases). The ends were cut back, 3 bases at V and 1 base at J, with 9 bases in the middle. Germline CDR1 MDHEN, CDR2 SYDVKM. The CDR3 contains 14 residues. Here the CDR3 DNA reads TGTGCCAGCAGTTTTTGGGGGTCGAACACTGAAGCTTTCTTT. Protein sequence: CASSFWGSNTEAFF.

This clone was counted only a few times. V and J are TRBV6-5 and TRBJ2-3; 9 positions agree with TRBD1. Trimming took 4 bases from V and 4 from J; bases not matched to a gene: 3. The germline V gene has CDR1 MNHEY and CDR2 SVGAGI. The CDR3 covers 14 residues. The DNA for the CDR3 is TGTGCCAGCAGTTGGGGACAGGGTGCAGATACGCAGTATTTT. Protein product: CASSWGQGADTQYF.

This clone was detected once. The DNA for the CDR3 is TGTGCCAGCAGTTTAATGGCTGGCTATGAAGCTTTCTTT. Amino acid sequence: CASSLMAGYEAFF. J is TRBJ1-1 and V is TRBV28; D gene unclear. The CDR3 runs to 13 residues. The germline CDR1 and CDR2 sequences are MDHEN and SYDVKM. V lost 2 bases to trimming and J lost 7 bases, with 11 bases between them.

The chain links TRBV2 to TRBJ2-7; 7 nucleotides line up with TRBD1. With V trimmed by 8 bases and J by 4 bases, 2 bases remained unmatched. CDR1 and CDR2 from the germline V gene are SNHLY and FYNNEI. CDR3 length: 11 residues. For the CDR3, the DNA is TGTGCCAGCCGCAGGGGGTACGAGCAGTACTTC. The encoded protein is CASRRGYEQYF.

The V call is TRBV5-1, the J call TRBJ2-2, with D possibly matching TRBD1 (5 bases). Germline CDR1 is SGHRS and CDR2 is YFSETQ. V lost 4 bases and J 2 bases, leaving 15 bases between the germline ends. This CDR3 spans 16 amino acids. As DNA, the CDR3 is TGCGCCAGCAGCCGGGTCGACAGTGCCAACACCGGGGAGCTGTTTTTT. Residues: CASSRVDSANTGELFF. The variable domain in full, completed from reference TRBV5-1 and TRBJ2-2, reads KAGVTQTPRYLIKTRGQQVTLSCSPISGHRSVSWYQQTPGQGLQFLFEYFSETQRNKGNFPGRFSGRQFSNSRSEMNVSTLELGDSALYLCASSRVDSANTGELFFGEGSRLTVL.

This chain links TRBV28 with TRBJ1-5; D ambiguous. The CDR3 covers 13 residues. The germline CDR1 and CDR2 sequences are MDHEN and SYDVKM. Trimming took 6 bases from V and 3 from J, leaving 9 bases between them. CDR3 sequence: CASRTGLNQPQHF. The CDR3 DNA is TGTGCCAGCAGGACCGGGCTCAATCAGCCCCAGCATTTT.

The sample holds one count of this clone. Different DNA sequences within this sample yield the same CDR3. This rearrangement joins TRBV10-3 to TRBJ2-3, with TRBD2 identical over 16 bases. V lost 0 bases to trimming and J lost 3 bases; unmatched junction nucleotides: 3. The CDR3 runs 18 residues. Germline V gives CDR1 ENHRY, CDR2 SYGVKD. The CDR3 sequence: CAISESGTSGRGTDTQYF. CDR3 nucleotides: TGTGCCATCAGTGAGTCTGGGACTAGCGGGAGGGGGACAGATACGCAGTATTTT.

This chain connects TRBV30 to TRBJ2-1; D is ambiguous. V lost 4 bases to trimming and J lost 0 bases, with 10 bases between them. This CDR3 is 14 amino acids long. In germline, CDR1 is GTSNPN, CDR2 SVGIG (reference sequence). The CDR3 coding sequence is TGTGCCTGGAAGTACCCTTACTCCTACAATGAGCAGTTCTTC. It translates to CAWKYPYSYNEQFF.

V is TRBV11-2 and J is TRBJ2-7; 14 bases map to TRBD2. V was pared by 4 bases and J by 5 bases, with 4 bases of the junction left unmatched. Germline CDR1 and CDR2: SGHAT and FQNNGV. This CDR3 is 15 amino acids long. In DNA form, the CDR3 reads TGTGCCAGCAGCTCTTGGGGACTAGCGGGAGACGAGCAGTACTTC. Protein sequence: CASSSWGLAGDEQYF.

This chain links TRBV18 with TRBJ1-5; TRBD1 aligns across 8 bases. V lost 3 bases, J lost 3 bases, and 4 bases stayed unmatched. Germline lookup yields CDR1 KGHSH and CDR2 LQKENI. CDR3 length: 15 residues. CDR3 in amino acids: CASSPTTGVNQPQHF. DNA of the CDR3: TGTGCCAGCTCACCCACGACAGGGGTCAATCAGCCCCAGCATTTT.

The rearrangement links TRBV19 to TRBJ2-2; 8 bases agree with TRBD1. The V gene's germline CDR1 is LNHDA and CDR2 SQIVND (reference sequence). The junction had 13 bases not matched to a gene; V was cut back by 4 bases and J by 3 bases. This CDR3 has 18 residues. The CDR3 bases are TGTGCCAGTAGTAGCAGGGGGCAGCCCGCAGCGGACACCGGGGAGCTGTTTTTT. This gives the protein CASSSRGQPAADTGELFF.

The rearrangement joins TRBV28 to TRBJ1-5; no clear D. The V end lost 3 bases, the J end lost 4 bases, and 13 bases lay between the germline ends. Germline CDR1 and CDR2: MDHEN and SYDVKM. There are 15 residues in the CDR3. The CDR3 protein is CASSLRVPLNQPQHF. Here the CDR3 DNA reads TGTGCCAGCAGTTTGAGGGTCCCGCTTAATCAGCCCCAGCATTTT. Using reference TRBV28 and TRBJ1-5 for the parts outside the CDR3, the full variable domain is DVKVTQSSRYLVKRTGEKVFLECVQDMDHENMFWYRQDPGLGLRLIYFSYDVKMKEKGDIPEGYSVSREKKERFSLILESASTNQTSMYLCASSLRVPLNQPQHFGDGTRLSIL.

The chain couples TRBV5-3 to TRBJ2-2, with 8 bases that match TRBD1. TRBV5-3 is noted as an ORF with a role that remains uncertain. The CDR3 totals 15 residues. V shed 0 bases and J 7 bases; nucleotides not matched to a gene: 5. The CDR3 DNA sequence: TGTGCCAGAAGCTTGGCCAGGGGGCGGGACGGGGAGCTGTTTTTT. This codes for CARSLARGRDGELFF.

The chain joins TRBV28 to TRBJ1-2; TRBD1 agrees at 7 bases. The CDR3 loop spans 17 amino acids. Germline CDR1 MDHEN, CDR2 SYDVKM. Trimming removed 2 bases from V and 2 bases from J; junction bases left unmatched: 11. CDR3 nucleotide sequence: TGTGCCAGCAGTTTAAGCCATTTGGGACAGTTAAACTATGGCTACACCTTC. As protein: CASSLSHLGQLNYGYTF.